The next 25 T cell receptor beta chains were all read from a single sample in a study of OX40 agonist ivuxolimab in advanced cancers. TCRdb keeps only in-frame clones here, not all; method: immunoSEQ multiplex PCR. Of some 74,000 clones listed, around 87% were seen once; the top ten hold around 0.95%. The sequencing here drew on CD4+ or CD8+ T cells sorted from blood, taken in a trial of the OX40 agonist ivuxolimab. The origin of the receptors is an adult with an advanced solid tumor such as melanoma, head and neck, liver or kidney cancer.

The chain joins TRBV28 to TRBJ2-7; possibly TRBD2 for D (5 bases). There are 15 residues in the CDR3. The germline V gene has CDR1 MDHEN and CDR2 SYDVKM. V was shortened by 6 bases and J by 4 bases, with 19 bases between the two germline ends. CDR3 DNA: TGTGCCAGCAGCTCCAGCGGATTGCGCAATTACGAGCAGTACTTC. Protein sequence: CASSSSGLRNYEQYF.

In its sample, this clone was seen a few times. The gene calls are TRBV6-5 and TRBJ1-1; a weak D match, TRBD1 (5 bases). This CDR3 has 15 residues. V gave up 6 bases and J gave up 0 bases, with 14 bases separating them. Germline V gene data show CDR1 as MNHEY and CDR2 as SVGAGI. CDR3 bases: TGTGCCAGCAGGCGGGACGGTGGGATGAACACTGAAGCTTTCTTT. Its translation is CASRRDGGMNTEAFF.

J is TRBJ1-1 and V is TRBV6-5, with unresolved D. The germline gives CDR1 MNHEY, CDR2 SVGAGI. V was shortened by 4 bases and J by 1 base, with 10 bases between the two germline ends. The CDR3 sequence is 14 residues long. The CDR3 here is CASSSLAENTEAFF. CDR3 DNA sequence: TGTGCCAGCAGTTCGCTCGCCGAGAACACTGAAGCTTTCTTT.

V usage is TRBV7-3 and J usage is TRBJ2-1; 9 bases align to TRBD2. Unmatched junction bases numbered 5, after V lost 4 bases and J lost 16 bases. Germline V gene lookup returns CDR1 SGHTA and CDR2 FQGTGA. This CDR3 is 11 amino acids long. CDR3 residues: CASSSGTSLFF. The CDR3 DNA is TGTGCCAGCAGCTCCGGGACTAGCTTATTCTTC.

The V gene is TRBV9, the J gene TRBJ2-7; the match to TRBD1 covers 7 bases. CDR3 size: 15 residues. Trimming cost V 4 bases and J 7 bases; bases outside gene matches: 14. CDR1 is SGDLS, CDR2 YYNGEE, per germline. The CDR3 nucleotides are TGTGCCAGCAGCCCTAGACAGGGCCCCACGTCTGAGCAGTACTTC. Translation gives CASSPRQGPTSEQYF.

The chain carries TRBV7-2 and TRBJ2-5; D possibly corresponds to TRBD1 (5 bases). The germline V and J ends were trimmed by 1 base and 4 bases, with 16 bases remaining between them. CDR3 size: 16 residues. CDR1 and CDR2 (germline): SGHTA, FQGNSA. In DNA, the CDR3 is TGTGCCAGCAGCTTAGGGGCCGCCAGGGTGGGAGAGACCCAGTACTTC. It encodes CASSLGAARVGETQYF.

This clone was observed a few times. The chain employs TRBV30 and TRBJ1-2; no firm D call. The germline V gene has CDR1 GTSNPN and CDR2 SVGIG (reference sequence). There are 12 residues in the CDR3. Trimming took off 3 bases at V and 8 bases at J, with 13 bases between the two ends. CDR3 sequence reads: CAWRLGVGGYTF. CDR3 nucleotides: TGTGCCTGGAGGCTCGGGGTTGGGGGCTACACCTTC.

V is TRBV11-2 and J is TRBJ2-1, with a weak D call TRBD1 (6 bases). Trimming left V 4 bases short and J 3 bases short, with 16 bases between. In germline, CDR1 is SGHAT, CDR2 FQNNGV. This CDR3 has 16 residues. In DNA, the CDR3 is TGTGCCAGCAGCTCGTTCAGGGGAAGAGGCTACAATGAGCAGTTCTTC. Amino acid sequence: CASSSFRGRGYNEQFF. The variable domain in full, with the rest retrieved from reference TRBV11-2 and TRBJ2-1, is EAGVAQSPRYKIIEKRQSVAFWCNPISGHATLYWYQQILGQGPKLLIQFQNNGVVDDSQLPKDRFSAERLKGVDSTLKIQPAKLEDSAVYLCASSSFRGRGYNEQFFGPGTRLTVL.

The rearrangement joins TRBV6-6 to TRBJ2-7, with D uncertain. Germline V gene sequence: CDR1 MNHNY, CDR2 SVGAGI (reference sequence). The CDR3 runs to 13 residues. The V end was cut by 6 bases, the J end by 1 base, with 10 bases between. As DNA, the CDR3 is TGTGCCAGCAGCTACCCCGGATCCTACGAGCAGTACTTC. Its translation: CASSYPGSYEQYF.

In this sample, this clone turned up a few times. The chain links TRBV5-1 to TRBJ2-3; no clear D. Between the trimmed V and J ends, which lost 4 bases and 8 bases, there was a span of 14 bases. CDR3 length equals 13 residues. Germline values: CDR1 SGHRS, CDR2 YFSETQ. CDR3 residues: CASSTFLDGTQYF. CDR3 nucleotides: TGCGCCAGCAGCACCTTCCTAGATGGTACGCAGTATTTT.

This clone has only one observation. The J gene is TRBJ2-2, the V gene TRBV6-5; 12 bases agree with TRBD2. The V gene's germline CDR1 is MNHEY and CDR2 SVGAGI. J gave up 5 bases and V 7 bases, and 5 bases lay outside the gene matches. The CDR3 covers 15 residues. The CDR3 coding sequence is TGTGCCAGCACTGGACTAGCGGGATTTACCGGGGAGCTGTTTTTT. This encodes CASTGLAGFTGELFF.

CDR3 residues: CASSFTSGRAEETQYF. For the CDR3, the DNA is TGTGCCAGCAGCTTCACTAGCGGGAGGGCGGAAGAGACCCAGTACTTC. The chain couples TRBV11-2 to TRBJ2-5, with TRBD2 identical over 13 bases. V was clipped by 3 bases and J by 3 bases; unmatched bases: 4. CDR1 is SGHAT and CDR2 is FQNNGV in the germline V gene. The CDR3 spans 16 residues.

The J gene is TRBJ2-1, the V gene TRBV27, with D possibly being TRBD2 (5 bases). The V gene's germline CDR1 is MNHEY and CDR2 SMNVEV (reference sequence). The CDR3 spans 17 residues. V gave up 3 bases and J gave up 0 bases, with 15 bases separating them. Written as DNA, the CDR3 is TGTGCCAGCAGTTTCCTTCGCGGAGGAGACTCCTACAATGAGCAGTTCTTC. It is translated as CASSFLRGGDSYNEQFF.

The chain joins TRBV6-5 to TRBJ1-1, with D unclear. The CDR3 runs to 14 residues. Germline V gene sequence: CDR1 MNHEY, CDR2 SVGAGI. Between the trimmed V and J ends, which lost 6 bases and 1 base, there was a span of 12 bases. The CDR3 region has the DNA TGTGCCAGCAGGCTACAAGACTGGAACACTGAAGCTTTCTTT. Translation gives CASRLQDWNTEAFF.

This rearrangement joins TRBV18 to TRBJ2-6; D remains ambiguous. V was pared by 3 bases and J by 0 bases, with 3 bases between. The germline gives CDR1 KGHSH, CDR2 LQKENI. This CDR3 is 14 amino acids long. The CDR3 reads CASSPFSGANVLTF. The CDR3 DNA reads TGTGCCAGCTCACCGTTCTCTGGGGCCAACGTCCTGACTTTC.

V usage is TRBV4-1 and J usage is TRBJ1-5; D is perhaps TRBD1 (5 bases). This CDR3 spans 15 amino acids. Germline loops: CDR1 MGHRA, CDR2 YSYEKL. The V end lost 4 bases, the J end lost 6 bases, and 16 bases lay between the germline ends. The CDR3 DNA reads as TGCGCCAGCAGCCCCTCCGGGACCCGAGTTCAGCCCCAGCATTTT. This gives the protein CASSPSGTRVQPQHF.

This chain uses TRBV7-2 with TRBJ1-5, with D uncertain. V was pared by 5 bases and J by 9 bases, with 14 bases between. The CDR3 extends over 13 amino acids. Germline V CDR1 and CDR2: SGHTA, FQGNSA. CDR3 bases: TGTGCCAGCAGCGCCCAACAGACGCTGCCCCAGCATTTT. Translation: CASSAQQTLPQHF.

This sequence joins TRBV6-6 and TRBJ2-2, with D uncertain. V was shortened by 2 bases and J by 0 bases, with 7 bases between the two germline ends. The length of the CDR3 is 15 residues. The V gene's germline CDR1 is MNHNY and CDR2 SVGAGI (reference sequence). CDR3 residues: CASSYRRTNTGELFF. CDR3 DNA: TGTGCCAGCAGTTACCGCAGAACGAACACCGGGGAGCTGTTTTTT.

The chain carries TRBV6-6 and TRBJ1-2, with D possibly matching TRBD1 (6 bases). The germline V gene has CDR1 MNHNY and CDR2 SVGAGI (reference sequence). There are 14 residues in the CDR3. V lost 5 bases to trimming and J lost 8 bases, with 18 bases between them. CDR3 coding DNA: TGTGCCAGCAGTCTCGGAGGGGGAGGCAAAGGCTACACCTTC. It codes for CASSLGGGGKGYTF.

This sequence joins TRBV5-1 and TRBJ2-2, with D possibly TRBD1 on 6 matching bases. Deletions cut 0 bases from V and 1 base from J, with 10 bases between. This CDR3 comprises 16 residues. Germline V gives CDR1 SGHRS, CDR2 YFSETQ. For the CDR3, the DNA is TGCGCCAGCAGCTTGGATGGGACACAGAACACCGGGGAGCTGTTTTTT. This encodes CASSLDGTQNTGELFF.

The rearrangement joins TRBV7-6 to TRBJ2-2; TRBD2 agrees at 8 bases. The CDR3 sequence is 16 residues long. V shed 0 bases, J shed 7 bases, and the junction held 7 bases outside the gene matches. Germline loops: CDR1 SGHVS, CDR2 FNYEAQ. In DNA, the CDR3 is TGTGCCAGCAGCTTAGCGAAAGCGGGAGTGGTCGGGGAGCTGTTTTTT. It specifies CASSLAKAGVVGELFF.

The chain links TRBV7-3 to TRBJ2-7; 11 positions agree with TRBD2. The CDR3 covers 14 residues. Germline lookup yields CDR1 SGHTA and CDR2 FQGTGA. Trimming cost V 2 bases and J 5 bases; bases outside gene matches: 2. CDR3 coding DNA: TGTGCCAGCAGCTTAGGGACTAGCGGAGACGAGCAGTACTTC. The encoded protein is CASSLGTSGDEQYF.

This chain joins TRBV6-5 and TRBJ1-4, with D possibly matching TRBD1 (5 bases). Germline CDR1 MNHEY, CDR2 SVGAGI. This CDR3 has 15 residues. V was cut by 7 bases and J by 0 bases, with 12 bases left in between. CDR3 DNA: TGTGCCAGCACCCTTTCGGGGGCAACTAATGAAAAACTGTTTTTT. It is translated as CASTLSGATNEKLFF.

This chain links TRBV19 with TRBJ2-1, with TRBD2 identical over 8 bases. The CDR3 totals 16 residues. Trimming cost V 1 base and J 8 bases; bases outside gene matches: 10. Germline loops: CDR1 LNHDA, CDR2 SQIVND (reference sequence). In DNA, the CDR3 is TGTGCCAGTAGTATAGCCCCGCGACTAGCGAGGGATGAGCAGTTCTTC. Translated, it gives CASSIAPRLARDEQFF.

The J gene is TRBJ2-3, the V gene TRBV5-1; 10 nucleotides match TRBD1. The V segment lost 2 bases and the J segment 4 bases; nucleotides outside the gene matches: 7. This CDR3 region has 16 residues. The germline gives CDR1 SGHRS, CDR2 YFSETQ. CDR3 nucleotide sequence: TGCGCCAGCAGCTTAGGCGACAGGGGGCCTTCAGATACGCAGTATTTT. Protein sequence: CASSLGDRGPSDTQYF.